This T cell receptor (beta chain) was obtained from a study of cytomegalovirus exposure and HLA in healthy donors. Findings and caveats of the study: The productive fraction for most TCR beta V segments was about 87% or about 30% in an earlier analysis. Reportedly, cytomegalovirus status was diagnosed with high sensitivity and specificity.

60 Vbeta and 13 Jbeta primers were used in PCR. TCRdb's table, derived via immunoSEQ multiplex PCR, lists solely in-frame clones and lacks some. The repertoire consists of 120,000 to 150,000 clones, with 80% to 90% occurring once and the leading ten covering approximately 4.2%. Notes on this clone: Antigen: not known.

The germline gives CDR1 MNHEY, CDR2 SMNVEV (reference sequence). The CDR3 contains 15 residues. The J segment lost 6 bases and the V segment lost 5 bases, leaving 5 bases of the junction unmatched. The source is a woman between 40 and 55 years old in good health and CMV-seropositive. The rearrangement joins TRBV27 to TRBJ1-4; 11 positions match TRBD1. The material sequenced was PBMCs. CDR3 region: CASSPPGQGDEKLFF. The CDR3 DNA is TGTGCCAGCAGTCCTCCGGGACAGGGGGATGAAAAACTGTTTTTT.